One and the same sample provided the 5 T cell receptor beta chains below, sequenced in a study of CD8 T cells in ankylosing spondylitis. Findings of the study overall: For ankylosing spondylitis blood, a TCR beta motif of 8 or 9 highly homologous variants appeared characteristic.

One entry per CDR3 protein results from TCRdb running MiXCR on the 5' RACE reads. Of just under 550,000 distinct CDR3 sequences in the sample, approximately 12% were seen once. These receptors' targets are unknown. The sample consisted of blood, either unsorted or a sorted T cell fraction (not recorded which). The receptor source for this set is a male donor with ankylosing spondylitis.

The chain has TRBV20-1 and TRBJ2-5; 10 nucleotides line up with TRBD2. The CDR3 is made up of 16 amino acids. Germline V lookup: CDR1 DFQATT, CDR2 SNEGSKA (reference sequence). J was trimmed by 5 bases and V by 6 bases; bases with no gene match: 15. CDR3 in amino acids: CSANSAAGGPFETQYF. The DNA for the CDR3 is TGCAGTGCAAATTCCGCAGCGGGAGGGCCATTTGAGACCCAGTACTTC.

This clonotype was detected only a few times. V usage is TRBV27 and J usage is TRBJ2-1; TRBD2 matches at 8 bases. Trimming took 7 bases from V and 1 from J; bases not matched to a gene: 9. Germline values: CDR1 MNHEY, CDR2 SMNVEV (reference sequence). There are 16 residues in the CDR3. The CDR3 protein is CASTTWGGRSYNEQFF. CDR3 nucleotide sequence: TGTGCCAGCACTACTTGGGGCGGGAGGTCCTACAATGAGCAGTTCTTC.

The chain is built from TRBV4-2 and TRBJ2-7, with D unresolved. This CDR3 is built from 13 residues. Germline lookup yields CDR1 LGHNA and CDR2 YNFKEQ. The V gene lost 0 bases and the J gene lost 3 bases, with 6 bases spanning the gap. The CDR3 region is CASSQDTRYEQYF. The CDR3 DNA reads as TGTGCCAGCAGCCAAGATACGCGCTACGAGCAGTACTTC.

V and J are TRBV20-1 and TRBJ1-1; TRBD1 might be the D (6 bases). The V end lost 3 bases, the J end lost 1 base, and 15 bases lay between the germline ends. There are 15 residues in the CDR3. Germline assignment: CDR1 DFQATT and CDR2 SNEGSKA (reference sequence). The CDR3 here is CSARDPQGPNTEAFF. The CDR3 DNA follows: TGCAGTGCTAGGGACCCTCAGGGGCCGAACACTGAAGCTTTCTTT.

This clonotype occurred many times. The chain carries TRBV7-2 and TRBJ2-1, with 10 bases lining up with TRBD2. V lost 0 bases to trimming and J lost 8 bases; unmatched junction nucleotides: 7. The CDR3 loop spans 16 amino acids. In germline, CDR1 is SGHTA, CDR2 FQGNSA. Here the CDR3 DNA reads TGTGCCAGCAGCTTAGCCCCCCCAGCGGGAGGGTATGAGCAGTTCTTC. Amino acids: CASSLAPPAGGYEQFF.